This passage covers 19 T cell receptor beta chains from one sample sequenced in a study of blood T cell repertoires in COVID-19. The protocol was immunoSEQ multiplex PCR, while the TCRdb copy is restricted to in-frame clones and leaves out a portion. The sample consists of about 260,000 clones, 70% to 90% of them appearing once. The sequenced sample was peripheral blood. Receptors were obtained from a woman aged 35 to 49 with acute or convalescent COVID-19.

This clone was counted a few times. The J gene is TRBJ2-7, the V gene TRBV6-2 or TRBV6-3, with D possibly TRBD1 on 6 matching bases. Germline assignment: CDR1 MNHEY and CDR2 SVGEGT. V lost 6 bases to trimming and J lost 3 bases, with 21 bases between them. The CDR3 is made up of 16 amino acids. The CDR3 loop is CASSEQGHGAFYEQYV. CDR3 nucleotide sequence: TGTGCCAGCAGCGAGCAGGGGCACGGGGCCTTCTACGAGCAGTACGTC.

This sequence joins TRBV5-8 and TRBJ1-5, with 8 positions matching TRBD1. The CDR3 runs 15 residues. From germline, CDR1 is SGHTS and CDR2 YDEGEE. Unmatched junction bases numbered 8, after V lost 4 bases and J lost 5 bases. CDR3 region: CASSPRDRRYQPQHF. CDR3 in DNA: TGTGCCAGCAGCCCCCGGGACAGGAGATATCAGCCCCAGCATTTT. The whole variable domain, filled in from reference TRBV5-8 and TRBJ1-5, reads EAGVTQSPTHLIKTRGQQATLRCSPISGHTSVYWYQQALGLGLQFLLWYDEGEERNRGNFPPRFSGRQFPNYSSELNVNALELEDSALYLCASSPRDRRYQPQHFGDGTRLSIL.

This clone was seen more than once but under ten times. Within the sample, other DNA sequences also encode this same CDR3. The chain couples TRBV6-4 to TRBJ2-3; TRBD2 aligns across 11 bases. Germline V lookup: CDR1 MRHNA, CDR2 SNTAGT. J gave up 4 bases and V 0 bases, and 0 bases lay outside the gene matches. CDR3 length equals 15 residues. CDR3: CASSDSSGGADTQYF. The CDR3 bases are TGTGCCAGCAGTGACTCTAGCGGGGGGGCAGATACGCAGTATTTT.

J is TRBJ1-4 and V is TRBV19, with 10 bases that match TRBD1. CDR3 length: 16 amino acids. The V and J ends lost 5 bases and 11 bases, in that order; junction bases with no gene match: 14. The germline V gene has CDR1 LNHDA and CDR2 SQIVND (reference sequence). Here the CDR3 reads CASSSRGGTGDWKLFF. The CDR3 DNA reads TGTGCCAGTAGTTCGCGGGGTGGGACAGGGGATTGGAAACTGTTTTTT.

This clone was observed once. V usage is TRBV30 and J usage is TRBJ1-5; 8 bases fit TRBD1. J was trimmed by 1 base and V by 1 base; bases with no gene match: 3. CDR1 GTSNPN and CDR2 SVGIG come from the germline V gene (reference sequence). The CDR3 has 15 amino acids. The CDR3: CAWSEGQASNQPQHF. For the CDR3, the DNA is TGTGCCTGGAGTGAGGGACAGGCGAGCAATCAGCCCCAGCATTTT.

CDR3 nucleotide sequence: TGTGCCAGCAGCAAAGATGCGGGTACTGAAGCTTTCTTT. The encoded protein is CASSKDAGTEAFF. The V gene is TRBV21-1, the J gene TRBJ1-1. TRBV21-1 is reported as a pseudogene. CDR3 length: 13 amino acids.

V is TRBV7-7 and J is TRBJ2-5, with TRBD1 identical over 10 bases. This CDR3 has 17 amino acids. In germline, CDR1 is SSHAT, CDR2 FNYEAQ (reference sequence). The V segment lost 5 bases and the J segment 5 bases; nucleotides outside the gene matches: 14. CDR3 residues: CASSPQTTGQGYETQYF. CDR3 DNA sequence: TGTGCCAGCAGCCCACAGACCACGGGACAGGGGTATGAGACCCAGTACTTC.

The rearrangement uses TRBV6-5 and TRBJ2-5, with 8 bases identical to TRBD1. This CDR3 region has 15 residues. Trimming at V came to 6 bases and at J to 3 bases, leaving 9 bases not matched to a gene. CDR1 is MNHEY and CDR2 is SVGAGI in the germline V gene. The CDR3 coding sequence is TGTGCCAGCAGATCACCCGGGACAGGCAAAGAGACCCAGTACTTC. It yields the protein CASRSPGTGKETQYF.

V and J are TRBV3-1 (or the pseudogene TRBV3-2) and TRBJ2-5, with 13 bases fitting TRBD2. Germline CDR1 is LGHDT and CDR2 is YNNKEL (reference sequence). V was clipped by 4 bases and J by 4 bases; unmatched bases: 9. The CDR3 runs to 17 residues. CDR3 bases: TGTGCCAGCAGCCTCTCCGCACTAGCGGGGGGGCCAGAGACCCAGTACTTC. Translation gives CASSLSALAGGPETQYF.

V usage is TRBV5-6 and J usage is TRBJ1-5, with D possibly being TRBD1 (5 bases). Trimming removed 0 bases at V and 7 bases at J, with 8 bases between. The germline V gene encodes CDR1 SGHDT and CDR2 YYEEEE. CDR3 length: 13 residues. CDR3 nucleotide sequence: TGTGCCAGCAGCTTGGAGGGGAAGCAGCCCCAGCATTTT. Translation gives CASSLEGKQPQHF.

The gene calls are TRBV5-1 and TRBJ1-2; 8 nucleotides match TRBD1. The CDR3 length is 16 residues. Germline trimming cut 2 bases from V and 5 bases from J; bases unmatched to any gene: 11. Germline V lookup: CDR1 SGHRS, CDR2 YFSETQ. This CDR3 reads CASSLLPDRATYGYTF. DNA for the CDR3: TGCGCCAGCAGCTTACTACCGGACAGGGCTACTTATGGCTACACCTTC.

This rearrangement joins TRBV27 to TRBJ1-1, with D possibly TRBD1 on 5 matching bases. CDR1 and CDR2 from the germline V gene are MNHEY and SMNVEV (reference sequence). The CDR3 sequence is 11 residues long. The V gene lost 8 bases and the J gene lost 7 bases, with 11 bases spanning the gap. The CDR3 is CASGGWGEAFF. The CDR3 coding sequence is TGTGCCAGCGGGGGGTGGGGTGAAGCTTTCTTT.

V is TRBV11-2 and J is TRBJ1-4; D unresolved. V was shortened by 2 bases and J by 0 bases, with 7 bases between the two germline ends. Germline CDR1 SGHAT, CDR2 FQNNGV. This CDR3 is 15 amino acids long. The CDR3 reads CASSLRRATNEKLFF. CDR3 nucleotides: TGTGCCAGCAGCTTAAGGAGGGCAACTAATGAAAAACTGTTTTTT. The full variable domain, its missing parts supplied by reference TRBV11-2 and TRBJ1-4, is EAGVAQSPRYKIIEKRQSVAFWCNPISGHATLYWYQQILGQGPKLLIQFQNNGVVDDSQLPKDRFSAERLKGVDSTLKIQPAKLEDSAVYLCASSLRRATNEKLFFGSGTQLSVL.

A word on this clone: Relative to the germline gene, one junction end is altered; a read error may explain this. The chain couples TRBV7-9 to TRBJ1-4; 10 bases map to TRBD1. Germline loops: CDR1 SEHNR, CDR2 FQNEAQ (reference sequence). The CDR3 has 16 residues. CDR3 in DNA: TGTGCCAGCAGCCCCTCAATTGGACAGGGGGATGAAAAGCTGTTTTTT. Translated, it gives CASSPSIGQGDEKLFF.

The CDR3 coding sequence is TGTGCCAGCCTTACCAATAGGCGGGACTATGGCTACACCTTC. Translation gives CASLTNRRDYGYTF. The chain carries TRBV28 and TRBJ1-2; D not certain. CDR3 length: 14 amino acids. Germline V gene lookup returns CDR1 MDHEN and CDR2 SYDVKM. Trimming took 8 bases from V and 3 from J, leaving 16 bases between them.

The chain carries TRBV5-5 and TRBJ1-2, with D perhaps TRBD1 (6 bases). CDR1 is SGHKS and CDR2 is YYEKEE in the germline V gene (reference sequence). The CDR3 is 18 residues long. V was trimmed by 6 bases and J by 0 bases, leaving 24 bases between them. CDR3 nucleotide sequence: TGTGCCAGCACCTGGGTCCCAGGGGCAGGCCCTCCTAACTATGGCTACACCTTC. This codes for CASTWVPGAGPPNYGYTF.

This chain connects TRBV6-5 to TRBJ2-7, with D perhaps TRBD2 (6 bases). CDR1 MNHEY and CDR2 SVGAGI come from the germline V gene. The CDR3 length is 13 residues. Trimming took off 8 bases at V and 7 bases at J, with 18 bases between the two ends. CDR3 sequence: CASGAGRFKEQYV. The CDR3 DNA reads TGTGCCAGCGGGGCGGGACGGTTCAAAGAGCAGTACGTC.

This CDR3 is CASSQPGSYGYTF. DNA for the CDR3: TGTGCCAGCAGCCAACCCGGGAGCTATGGCTACACCTTC. The V and J genes are TRBV3-1 (or the pseudogene TRBV3-2) and TRBJ1-2; D uncertain. The CDR3 totals 13 residues. V lost 2 bases and J 4 bases, leaving 8 bases between the germline ends. Germline loops: CDR1 LGHDT, CDR2 YNNKEL (reference sequence).

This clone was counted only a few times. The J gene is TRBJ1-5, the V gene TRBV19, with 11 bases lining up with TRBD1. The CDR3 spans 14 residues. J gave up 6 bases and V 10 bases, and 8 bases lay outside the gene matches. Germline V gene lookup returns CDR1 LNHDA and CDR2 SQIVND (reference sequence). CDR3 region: CATSGTGGRQPQHF. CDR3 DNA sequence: TGTGCCACCAGCGGGACAGGGGGACGTCAGCCCCAGCATTTT.